The following is a T cell receptor (beta chain) sequence with its context. There is no known antigen for this receptor. One base away there is no much larger clone; base qualities are not given. From a lookup of the germline V gene (reference sequence), CDR1 and CDR2 are DFQATT and SNEGSKA. The CDR3 runs 15 amino acids, cysteine and phenylalanine included. Kept here is only the CDR3 DNA, which spans 45 bases and is read in frame from base 1. V is reduced by 1 base and J by 5 bases, leaving a spacing of 15 bases between them. The receptor library was made with RT-PCR. This sample was sequenced with an Illumina MiSeq. TCRdb's own reprocessing of the public reads used fastp at Q25 and MiXCR and kept productive beta chains. Each record represents a unique CDR3 protein, reported with the most common genes and DNA among its rows. Counted in this sample were more than 600,000 distinct CDR3 sequences; 14% of them appeared once. Of the sample, about 3.6% is held by the ten largest clones.

The data stem from a study (dated by TCRdb to the mid-2010s). The sequenced sample was memory CD4+ T cells from blood. The V gene is TRBV20-1 and the J gene is TRBJ1-5; the D gene cannot be resolved reliably. The origin of this receptor is a female donor in good health, serving as a healthy control. CDR3 protein: CSARALTGRDQPQHF. The nucleotides are TGCAGTGCTAGAGCCTTAACCGGAAGGGATCAGCCCCAGCATTTT.